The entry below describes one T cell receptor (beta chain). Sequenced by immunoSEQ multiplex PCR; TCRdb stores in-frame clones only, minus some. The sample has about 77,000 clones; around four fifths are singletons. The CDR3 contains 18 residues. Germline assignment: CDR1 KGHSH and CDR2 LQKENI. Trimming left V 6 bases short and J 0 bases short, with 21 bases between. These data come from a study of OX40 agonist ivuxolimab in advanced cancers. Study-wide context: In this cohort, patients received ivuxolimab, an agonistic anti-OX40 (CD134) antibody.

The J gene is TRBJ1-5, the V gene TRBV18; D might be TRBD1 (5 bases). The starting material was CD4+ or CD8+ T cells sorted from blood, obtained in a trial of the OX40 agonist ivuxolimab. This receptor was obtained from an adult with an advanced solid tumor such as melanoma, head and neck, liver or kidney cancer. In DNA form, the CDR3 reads TGTGCCAGCTCGCCGGGACCCTCTCTGTCGAATAGCAATCAGCCCCAGCATTTT. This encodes CASSPGPSLSNSNQPQHF.